This TCR beta chain was obtained from a study of lymphopenia after photon versus proton radiotherapy. The study, taken as a whole, reports: Relative stability marked proton patients; photon patients lost diversity and naive cells. Oligoclonal CD8+ Temra expansion after nadir drove photon patients' diversity drop. Better survival with proton therapy was suggested as possible, not demonstrated.

The assay was immunoSEQ multiplex PCR, and TCRdb's table has in-frame clones only and misses some. The sample shows approximately 62,000 clones, approximately 88% of them seen only once. In regard to this clone: The antigen remains unidentified.

This specimen consisted of peripheral blood, obtained from a patient treated with proton-based radiotherapy. This clonotype was sampled from a man in his 60s with pancreatic cancer.

CDR3 DNA sequence: TGTGCCAGCAGCTTGGCGGCAGGCACCTACAATGAGCAGTTCTTC. This encodes CASSLAAGTYNEQFF. The V call is TRBV5-5, the J call TRBJ2-1; no definite D call. V was cut by 0 bases and J by 2 bases, with 9 bases left in between. Germline assignment: CDR1 SGHKS and CDR2 YYEKEE (reference sequence). This CDR3 contains 15 residues.